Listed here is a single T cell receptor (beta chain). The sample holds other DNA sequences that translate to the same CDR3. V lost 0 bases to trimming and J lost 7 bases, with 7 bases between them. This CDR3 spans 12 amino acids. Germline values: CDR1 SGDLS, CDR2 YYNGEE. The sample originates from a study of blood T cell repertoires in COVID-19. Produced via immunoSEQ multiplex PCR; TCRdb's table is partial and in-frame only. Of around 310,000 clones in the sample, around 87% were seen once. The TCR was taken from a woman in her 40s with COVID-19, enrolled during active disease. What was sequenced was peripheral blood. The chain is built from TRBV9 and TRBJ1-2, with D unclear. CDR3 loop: CASSVVGGGYTF. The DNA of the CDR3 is TGTGCCAGCAGCGTAGTAGGCGGTGGCTACACCTTC.